The 5 T cell receptor beta chains reported below all come from one sample, sequenced in a study of blood T cell repertoires in COVID-19. Sequencing used immunoSEQ multiplex PCR; TCRdb keeps in-frame clones, though not all of them. The sample has approximately 59,000 clones; about 81% are singletons. The sample comprised peripheral blood. The source of these receptors is an older man with acute or convalescent COVID-19.

The CDR3 nucleotides are TGTGCCAGCAGGGTAGAGGACTTTGAAGCTTTCTTT. As protein: CASRVEDFEAFF. The rearrangement uses TRBV2 and TRBJ1-1; the D is unclear. CDR1 and CDR2 (germline): SNHLY, FYNNEI. The V end was cut by 6 bases, the J end by 7 bases, with 12 bases between. CDR3 length equals 12 residues.

The rearrangement joins TRBV19 to TRBJ2-3, with D possibly being TRBD1 (6 bases). The CDR3 is 15 residues long. Trimming took off 3 bases at V and 2 bases at J, with 12 bases between the two ends. The germline CDR1 and CDR2 sequences are LNHDA and SQIVND (reference sequence). This CDR3 is CASSITGQHTDTQYF. The CDR3 DNA reads as TGTGCCAGTAGTATTACCGGACAGCACACAGATACGCAGTATTTT.

The chain carries TRBV24-1 and TRBJ2-5; 7 bases align to TRBD1. CDR1 KGHDR and CDR2 SFDVKD come from the germline V gene. This CDR3 has 15 residues. V lost 4 bases and J lost 4; bases outside the gene matches: 8. For the CDR3, the DNA is TGTGCCACCAGTGACCCGACAGGGCCCGGAGAGACCCAGTACTTC. Its translation: CATSDPTGPGETQYF.

J is TRBJ2-2 and V is TRBV11-2; a weak D match, TRBD2 (6 bases). Trimming removed 2 bases at V and 2 bases at J, with 9 bases between. The CDR3 length is 15 residues. Germline values: CDR1 SGHAT, CDR2 FQNNGV. CDR3 protein: CASSLSRGNTGELFF. The DNA for the CDR3 is TGTGCCAGCAGCTTATCGCGGGGTAACACCGGGGAGCTGTTTTTT.

Remarks on this clone: The same CDR3 arises from other DNA sequences in this sample as well. This chain links TRBV5-1 with TRBJ2-5, with 14 bases lining up with TRBD2. CDR1 SGHRS and CDR2 YFSETQ come from the germline V gene. This CDR3 region has 15 residues. Trimming at V came to 4 bases and at J to 5 bases, leaving 4 bases not matched to a gene. The CDR3 DNA reads as TGCGCCAGCAGCCCGGGACTAGCGGGAGCGGAGACCCAGTACTTC. Translating it yields CASSPGLAGAETQYF.